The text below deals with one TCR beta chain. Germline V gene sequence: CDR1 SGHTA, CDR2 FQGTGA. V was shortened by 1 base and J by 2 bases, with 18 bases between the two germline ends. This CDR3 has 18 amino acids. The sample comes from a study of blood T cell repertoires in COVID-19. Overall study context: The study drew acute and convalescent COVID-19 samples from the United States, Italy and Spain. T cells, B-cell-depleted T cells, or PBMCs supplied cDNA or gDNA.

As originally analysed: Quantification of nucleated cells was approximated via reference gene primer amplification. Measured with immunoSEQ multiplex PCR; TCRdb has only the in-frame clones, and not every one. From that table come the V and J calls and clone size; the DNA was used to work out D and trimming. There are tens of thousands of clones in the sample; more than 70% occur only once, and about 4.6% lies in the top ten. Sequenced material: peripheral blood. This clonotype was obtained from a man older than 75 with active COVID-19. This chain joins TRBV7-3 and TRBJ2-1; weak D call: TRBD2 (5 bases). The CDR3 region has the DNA TGTGCCAGCAGCTTAAACCCGGGCGGGTACTCCCCCTACAATGAGCAGTTCTTC. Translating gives CASSLNPGGYSPYNEQFF.